Following are 10 T cell receptor beta chains from one sample sequenced in a study of blood T cell repertoires in COVID-19. Profiled with immunoSEQ multiplex PCR; TCRdb holds only in-frame clones, not every one. The sample records some 390,000 clones, about 87% being singletons. Sequences were obtained from peripheral blood. The source of these receptors is a woman aged 55-70 years with COVID-19, enrolled during active disease.

V and J are TRBV12-3 or TRBV12-4 and TRBJ1-4; D unclear. This CDR3 is 13 amino acids long. V shed 5 bases and J shed 7 bases, with 11 bases lying between them. Here the CDR3 reads CASSGNQAEKLFF. In nucleotides, the CDR3 is TGTGCCAGCAGTGGCAACCAGGCTGAAAAACTGTTTTTT.

This clone was seen once. CDR3 nucleotides: TGTGCCAGCAGTTTGGTAGGGAGGGCTAATGAAAAACTGTTTTTT. Its translation: CASSLVGRANEKLFF. The V call is TRBV28, the J call TRBJ1-4; no clear D gene. V gave up 3 bases and J gave up 3 bases, with 11 bases separating them. The CDR3 length is 15 residues. The germline CDR1 and CDR2 sequences are MDHEN and SYDVKM.

The chain couples TRBV14 to TRBJ1-4; D may be TRBD1 (5 bases). V dropped 3 bases and J dropped 4 bases, with 15 bases sitting between them. Germline V gene data show CDR1 as SGHDN and CDR2 as FVKESK. This CDR3 region has 16 residues. The CDR3 DNA reads TGTGCCAGCAGCCACCCGTCGGGGGAGTTTAATGAAAAACTGTTTTTT. This codes for CASSHPSGEFNEKLFF. The whole variable domain, remainder taken from reference TRBV14 and TRBJ1-4, is EAGVTQFPSHSVIEKGQTVTLRCDPISGHDNLYWYRRVMGKEIKFLLHFVKESKQDESGMPNNRFLAERTGGTYSTLKVQPAELEDSGVYFCASSHPSGEFNEKLFFGSGTQLSVL.

The J gene is TRBJ2-7, the V gene TRBV4-1; 8 bases are shared with TRBD2. CDR3 size: 15 residues. V trimming: 1 base; J trimming: 2 bases; junction bases outside the gene matches: 4. CDR1 and CDR2 (germline): MGHRA, YSYEKL. CDR3 loop: CASSQGSLAAYEQYF. In DNA, the CDR3 is TGCGCCAGCAGCCAAGGCTCACTAGCGGCCTACGAGCAGTACTTC.

The chain has TRBV28 and TRBJ2-7, with 10 bases lining up with TRBD2. CDR1 and CDR2 from the germline V gene are MDHEN and SYDVKM. V lost 2 bases, J lost 4 bases, and 8 bases stayed unmatched. The CDR3 loop spans 16 amino acids. This CDR3 reads CASSLTAGGFGYEQYF. CDR3 nucleotide sequence: TGTGCCAGCAGTTTAACAGCGGGGGGGTTTGGGTACGAGCAGTACTTC.

V and J are TRBV9 and TRBJ2-1; TRBD2 matches at 11 bases. Germline-derived CDR1 and CDR2 are SGDLS and YYNGEE. J was trimmed by 0 bases and V by 1 base; bases with no gene match: 9. This CDR3 is 19 amino acids long. CDR3 protein: CASSVPGLAVRSSYNEQFF. The CDR3 DNA sequence: TGTGCCAGCAGCGTACCGGGACTAGCGGTACGAAGCTCCTACAATGAGCAGTTCTTC.

The genes are TRBV9 and TRBJ1-5; D perhaps matches TRBD1 (5 bases). The CDR3 loop spans 15 amino acids. CDR1 SGDLS and CDR2 YYNGEE come from the germline V gene. Trimming shortened V by 3 bases and J by 5 bases, and 15 bases separated the two germline ends. This CDR3 is CASSAGTGEDQPQHF. The CDR3 bases are TGTGCCAGCAGCGCGGGGACCGGGGAGGATCAGCCCCAGCATTTT.

The J gene is TRBJ2-1, the V gene TRBV19, with 8 bases lining up with TRBD1. Germline CDR1 and CDR2: LNHDA and SQIVND (reference sequence). This CDR3 is built from 18 residues. V lost 10 bases to trimming and J lost 0 bases; unmatched junction nucleotides: 17. The CDR3 sequence: CATRGDRPELSSYNEQFF. The DNA for the CDR3 is TGTGCCACCAGGGGGGACAGGCCCGAATTAAGCTCCTACAATGAGCAGTTCTTC.

The rearrangement uses TRBV4-1 and TRBJ2-1, with 7 bases that match TRBD1. CDR3 length equals 13 residues. The J segment lost 2 bases and the V segment lost 10 bases, leaving 5 bases of the junction unmatched. Germline CDR1 is MGHRA and CDR2 is YSYEKL. In DNA form, the CDR3 reads TGCGCCACCCGAGGGGGCCCCTACAATGAGCAGTTCTTC. Encoded protein: CATRGGPYNEQFF.

J is TRBJ2-7 and V is TRBV28; maybe TRBD2 (5 bases). V was trimmed by 5 bases and J by 0 bases, leaving 11 bases between them. Germline V lookup: CDR1 MDHEN, CDR2 SYDVKM. This CDR3 comprises 14 residues. The CDR3 DNA follows: TGTGCCAGCAGTCCCGGAGGATTCTCCTACGAGCAGTACTTC. Its translation is CASSPGGFSYEQYF.